Many counts were recorded for the clone carrying this TCR beta chain. Its target is unknown. The data originate from a study of T cells in Graves' hyperthyroidism and ophthalmopathy. TCR beta CDR3 regions were amplified from RNA. First-round RT-PCR targeting the TCR CDR3 was performed with the HTBI primer set. TCRdb ran MiXCR on the multiplex PCR reads and lists one entry per CDR3 protein. The data contain hundreds of thousands of distinct CDR3 sequences, approximately 13% of them singletons. Study observations and caveats: Most clonotypes expanded in thyroid above 0.001 were likewise present in blood.

V was trimmed by 6 bases and J by 2 bases, leaving 9 bases between them. CDR1 is KGHDR, CDR2 SFDVKD, per germline. The length of the CDR3 is 13 residues. This receptor was identified in a woman aged 18-29 years with Graves' hyperthyroidism. The sample taken for sequencing was blood. The V and J genes are TRBV24-1 and TRBJ2-5; a possible D gene is TRBD1 (7 bases). CDR3 amino acids: CATSPGGQETQYF. The CDR3 DNA reads as TGTGCCACCAGTCCAGGGGGGCAAGAGACCCAGTACTTC.